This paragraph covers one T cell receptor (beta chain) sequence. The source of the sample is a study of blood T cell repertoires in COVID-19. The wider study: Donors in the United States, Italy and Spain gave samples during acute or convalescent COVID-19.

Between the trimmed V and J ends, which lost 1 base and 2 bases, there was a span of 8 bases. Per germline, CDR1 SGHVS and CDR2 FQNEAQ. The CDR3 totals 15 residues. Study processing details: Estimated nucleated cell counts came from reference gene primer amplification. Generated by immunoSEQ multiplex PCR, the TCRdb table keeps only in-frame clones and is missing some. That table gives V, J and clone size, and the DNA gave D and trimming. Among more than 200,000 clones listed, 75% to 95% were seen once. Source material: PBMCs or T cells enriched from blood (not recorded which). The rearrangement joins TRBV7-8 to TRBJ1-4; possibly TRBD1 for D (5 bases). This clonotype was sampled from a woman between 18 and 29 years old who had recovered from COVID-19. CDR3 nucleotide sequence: TGTGCCAGCAGCTTAGTGACAGTTACTAATGAAAAACTGTTTTTT. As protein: CASSLVTVTNEKLFF.